This TCR beta chain was observed in a study of spatial heterogeneity in lung cancer (dated by TCRdb to the late 2010s). With respect to the entire study: Samples were obtained from fewer than 80 patients with early-stage, untreated non-small cell lung cancer from the lung TRACERx cohort. Beta-chain transcripts were consistently detected in greater numbers than alpha-chain transcripts, which likely reflected higher beta-chain transcript abundance. Follow-up PBMC samples were sequenced whenever available, and the median time to follow-up was 2 to 3 years after resection. In the raw uncorrected reads, each unique combination of TCR and UMI appeared on average more than ten times. At surgery, both alpha and beta chains were TCR-sequenced in 200 to 250 tumor regions, about 64 matched nontumor lung samples and a few dozen PBMC samples. In non-small cell lung cancer, the study made a quantitative comparison of TCR alpha and beta repertoires among multiple tumor regions, matched nontumor lung and blood. Nonsynonymous mutation counts, determined by whole-exome sequencing of tumor tissue, were related to features of the TCR repertoire.

The library was made by 5' RACE. TCRdb shows the sequencer as NextSeq 500. To allow correction of PCR and sequencing errors, the TCR library protocol tagged every TCR cDNA molecule with a unique molecular identifier. On the authors' methods: TCR identification, UMI-based error correction and CDR3 extraction were all carried out with Decombinator tools. TCRs above a frequency of 2 per 1,000, corresponding to the top 1% of the tumor frequency distribution, were defined as expanded. Renyi diversity was computed with the R vegan package after each repertoire had been subsampled 100 times to 5,000 TCRs. CDR3 similarity networks were built from amino acid triplet string-kernel similarity, with CDR3s being connected when pairwise similarity was above 0.82. TCRdb itself trimmed the public reads at Q25 with fastp, ran MiXCR and retained productive beta chains. Rows with one shared CDR3 protein collapse into an entry with the most common genes and DNA. The V and J calls shown here were made by TCRdb, not taken from the authors' results. For this sample there are around 2,500 distinct CDR3 sequences; about 54% appear just once. About 10% of the sample is taken by the ten largest.

According to the germline V gene, CDR1 reads SQVTM and CDR2 reads ANQGSEA. Compared with germline, V lacks 7 bases and J lacks 7 bases; bases without a gene match: 13. Counted from cysteine to phenylalanine, this CDR3 has 14 amino acids. Just CDR3 DNA is preserved here, 42 bases in frame from base 1. The time point label for this specimen denotes: blood at routine non-recurrence follow-up after resection. For TCR sequencing, whole RNA was extracted from tumor and nontumor lung tissue, or from cryopreserved PBMC samples, and no cell sorting was done. Patients were selected for TCR sequencing only if sufficient RNA was available from at least two tumor regions. Here is what the overall study found, with its caveats: Comparisons of baseline and follow-up blood repertoires included only around 14 patients. Additional single-cell paired TCR alpha and beta sequencing was considered necessary to confirm, at a functional level, the hypothesis that regional TCRs recognize regional mutations. Ubiquitous expanded tumor TCRs were detected in blood more often at tumor resection than at routine follow-up.

Comment on this clonotype: The antigen it recognizes is unknown. One base away there is no much larger clone; base qualities are not given. With the library built for alpha chains, this beta chain is off target and its frequency is not meaningful.

This chain is built from TRBV29-1 and TRBJ2-1; TRBD2 matches 7 bases in the middle. This receptor was identified in a female donor with early-stage non-small cell lung cancer. Source: PBMCs, taken at follow-up. CDR3 loop: CSADWGTGGNEQFF. The DNA sequence reads TGCAGCGCTGATTGGGGCACCGGGGGGAATGAGCAGTTCTTC.